A selection of T cell receptor beta chains follows, all from one sample in a study of identical twins. TCRdb analysed the 5' RACE reads with MiXCR anew, one entry per CDR3 protein. Altogether about 720,000 distinct CDR3 sequences are present, around a sixth being singletons, with the ten largest covering 10% to 15%. The sample was also linked to a second study, of T cells expressing NK-cell markers.

The specimen was PBMCs. The source is a woman in her late teens or twenties in good health. CDR3s include the opening cysteine and the closing phenylalanine or tryptophan.

TRBJ2-7	TRBV3-1	CASTSGMSSYEQYF
TRBJ2-7	TRBV29-1	CSVGRGKSYEQYF
TRBJ2-3	TRBV10-3	CAIRAGVGTDTQYF
TRBJ1-1	TRBV20-1	CSARGAGPNTEAFF
TRBJ2-5	TRBV27	CASSAHRGVYQETQYF
TRBJ2-7	TRBV3-1	CASSYQLAGTSSYEQYF
TRBJ2-1	TRBV6-2/TRBV6-3	CASSWVGLPNEQFF
TRBJ1-5	TRBV7-6	CASSLERESPQHF
TRBJ1-1	TRBV27	CASSLKSQGADTEAFF
TRBJ2-7	TRBV23-1	CASSQLQVGDEQYF
TRBJ1-6	TRBV20-1	CSATTGTGLSPLHF
TRBJ2-5	TRBV11-2	CASSFQGTGGRYWAETQYF
TRBJ2-7	TRBV10-3	CAISTTAEQYF
TRBJ2-1	TRBV5-1	CASSAVPGGGDYNEQFF
TRBJ2-3	TRBV7-3	CASSLKDGRGSSDTQYF
TRBJ2-1	TRBV4-2	CASSQNLRNEQFF
TRBJ2-1	TRBV12-3/TRBV12-4	CASSLLNNEQFF
TRBJ2-7	TRBV15	CATSRDQGEDSWQYF
TRBJ2-2	TRBV11-1	CASSPLRGMVANTGELFF
TRBJ2-6	TRBV6-2/TRBV6-3	CASSNPGTVTGANVLTF
TRBJ1-4	TRBV9	CASSGTAGTEKLFF
TRBJ2-3	TRBV20-1	CSARDGAPEQYF
TRBJ2-1	TRBV2	CASTAGLAGGSDDEQFF
TRBJ2-1	TRBV5-5	CASSVGPQFF
TRBJ1-6	TRBV7-9	CASSLEGNSPLHF
TRBJ2-1	TRBV27	CASSSRRHEQFF
TRBJ2-7	TRBV3-1	CASSTPSGDPYEQYF
TRBJ2-1	TRBV27	CASSLSRGSGYNEQFF
TRBJ1-3	TRBV6-1	CASRVQGTGNTIYF
TRBJ1-2	TRBV11-2	CASSFHTPVNYGYTF
TRBJ2-3	TRBV5-1	CASSLVRSGISSTDTQYF
TRBJ2-1	TRBV6-1	CASRETSGTYNEQFF
TRBJ2-3	TRBV5-1	CASSLGLAKSTDTQYF
TRBJ1-1	TRBV20-1	CSAAQGWTEAFF
TRBJ2-7	TRBV20-1	CSANRGAEYEQYF
TRBJ2-3	TRBV11-2	CASSRDRESTQYF
TRBJ1-2	TRBV5-6	CAMGRGNYGYTF
TRBJ2-1	TRBV5-1	CASSLARGSGRAPIF